This T cell receptor beta chain was identified in a study of T cells after yellow fever vaccination. Study-wide context: Fractions containing few cells were prepared with SMART-Seq v4 Ultra Low Input.

Template switching by 5'RACE produced TCR cDNA, adding a universal primer site and UMIs. Using its own MiXCR run on the 5' RACE reads, TCRdb lists one record per CDR3 protein. The table includes fewer than 100,000 distinct CDR3 sequences, around 5.8% detected once. This clonotype showed up many times. The antigen remains unidentified. With 5 bases clipped from V and 7 bases from J, the junction kept 9 bases outside the gene matches. This CDR3 contains 15 residues. General study results and limits: Some clonotypes, a small share, were shared between CD4 and CD8 compartments.

This chain uses TRBV12-3 or TRBV12-4 with TRBJ2-2; the match to TRBD1 covers 8 bases. This TCR derives from a young man who received the YFV17D yellow fever vaccine. The sample here was CD8+ T cells sorted from PBMCs, taken 10 days after the yellow fever booster vaccination. The CDR3, as DNA: TGTGCCAGCAGTCCGAACAGGGGGACGGGCGGGGAGCTGTTTTTT. Translated: CASSPNRGTGGELFF.